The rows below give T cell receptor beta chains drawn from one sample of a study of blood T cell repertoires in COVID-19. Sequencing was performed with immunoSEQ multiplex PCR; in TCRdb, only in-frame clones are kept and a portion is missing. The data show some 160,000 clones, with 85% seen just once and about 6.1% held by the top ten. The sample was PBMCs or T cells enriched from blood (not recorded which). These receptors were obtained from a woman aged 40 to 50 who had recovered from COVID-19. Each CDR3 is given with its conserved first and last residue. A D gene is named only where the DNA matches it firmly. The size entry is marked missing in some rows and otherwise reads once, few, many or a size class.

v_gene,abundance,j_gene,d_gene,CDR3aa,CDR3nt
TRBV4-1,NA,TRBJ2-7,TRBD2,CASSQRLAETYEQYF,TGCGCCAGCAGCCAGCGACTAGCGGAAACCTACGAGCAGTACTTC
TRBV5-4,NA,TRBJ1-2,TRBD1,CASSSPTGEEYGYTF,TGTGCCAGCAGCTCACCAACAGGGGAAGAGTATGGCTACACCTTC
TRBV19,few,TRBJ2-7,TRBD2,CASSIGLAGNYEQYF,TGTGCCAGTAGTATCGGCCTAGCGGGCAACTACGAGCAGTACTTC
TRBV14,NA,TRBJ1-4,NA,CASSLGVGEKLFF,TGTGCCAGCAGTCTAGGGGTCGGAGAAAAACTGTTTTTT
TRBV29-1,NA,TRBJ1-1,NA,CSARGRAEAFF,TGCAGCGCCCGGGGGAGAGCTGAAGCTTTCTTT
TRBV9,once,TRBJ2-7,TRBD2,CASSVEERGVPEQYF,TGTGCCAGCAGCGTAGAAGAGCGGGGAGTTCCCGAGCAGTACTTC
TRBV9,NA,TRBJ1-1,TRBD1,CASSAQGAKGTEAFF,TGTGCCAGCAGCGCACAGGGGGCGAAGGGGACTGAAGCTTTCTTT
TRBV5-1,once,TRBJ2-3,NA,CASSLAARLSGTQYF,TGCGCCAGCAGCTTGGCAGCCAGACTCTCCGGTACGCAGTATTTT
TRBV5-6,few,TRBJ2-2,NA,CASSLDWNTGELFF,TGTGCCAGCAGCTTAGACTGGAACACCGGGGAGCTGTTTTTT
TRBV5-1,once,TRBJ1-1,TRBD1,CASRPVPDRVGTEAFF,TGCGCCAGCAGACCGGTACCTGACAGGGTTGGAACTGAAGCTTTCTTT
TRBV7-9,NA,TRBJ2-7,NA,CASSLNTGQGYYEQYF,TGTGCCAGCAGCCTAAATACAGGGCAAGGGTACTACGAGCAGTACTTC
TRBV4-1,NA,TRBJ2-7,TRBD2,CASSPHPRTSGRARYEQYF,TGCGCCAGCAGCCCGCACCCGAGGACTAGCGGGAGGGCCAGGTACGAGCAGTACTTC
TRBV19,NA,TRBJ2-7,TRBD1,CASSPNRGATYEQYF,TGTGCCAGTAGTCCCAACAGGGGCGCTACCTACGAGCAGTACTTC
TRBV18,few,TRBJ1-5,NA,CASSDNSPTNQPQHF,TGTGCCAGCTCGGATAATAGCCCCACCAATCAGCCCCAGCATTTT
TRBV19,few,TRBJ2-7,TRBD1,CASGTGGGEQYF,TGTGCCAGTGGAACAGGGGGCGGCGAGCAGTACTTC
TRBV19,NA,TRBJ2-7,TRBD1,CASSMRQGVWIHGEQYF,TGTGCCAGTAGTATGAGACAGGGGGTTTGGATTCACGGCGAGCAGTACTTC
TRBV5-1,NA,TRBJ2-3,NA,CASSLDSKGGTQYF,TGCGCCAGCAGCTTGGACAGTAAAGGAGGTACGCAGTATTTT
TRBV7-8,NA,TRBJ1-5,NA,CASSLLGQPQHF,TGTGCCAGCAGCTTACTCGGTCAGCCCCAGCATTTT
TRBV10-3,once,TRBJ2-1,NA,CAISPDSNSNEQFF,TGTGCCATCAGCCCGGACAGCAATTCCAATGAGCAGTTCTTC
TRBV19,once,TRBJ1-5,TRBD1,CASSTDRGRQPQHF,TGTGCCAGTAGTACCGACAGGGGACGGCAGCCCCAGCATTTT
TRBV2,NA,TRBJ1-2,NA,CASSERGAGVYGYTF,TGTGCCAGCAGTGAACGTGGCGCCGGGGTCTATGGCTACACCTTC
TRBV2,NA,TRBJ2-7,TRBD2,CASSKRTSGYEQYF,TGTGCCAGCAGTAAAAGGACTAGCGGCTACGAGCAGTACTTC